These 32 T cell receptor beta chains were all obtained from the same sample, sequenced in a study of T cells in women clearing cervical HPV infection. Some clones are missing from TCRdb's copy, which holds only in-frame ones; the method was immunoSEQ multiplex PCR. The listing records 30,000 to 40,000 clones. The material sequenced was blood buffy coat. The receptor source for this set is a woman between 18 and 70 years old with a cervical HPV16 infection that either progressed to CIN3+ or cleared (not recorded which).

Details on this clone: The observed sequence ends 3 residues before the CDR3 terminus, with the missing tail filled in from the germline J gene. J is TRBJ2-1 and V is TRBV7-3; 8 positions agree with TRBD2. Germline V lookup: CDR1 SGHTA, CDR2 FQGTGA. The CDR3 length is 15 residues. Trimming cost V 1 base and J 6 bases; bases outside gene matches: 5. The CDR3 is CASSLNPGGINEQFF. The covered CDR3 bases are TGTGCCAGCAGCTTAAACCCGGGGGGGATCAATGAG.

As for this clone: The missing CDR3 end, 3 residues past where the read stops, is filled in from the germline J gene. This chain uses TRBV10-3 with TRBJ1-2, with 7 bases identical to TRBD1. In germline, CDR1 is ENHRY, CDR2 SYGVKD. The J segment lost 4 bases and the V segment lost 6 bases, leaving 8 bases of the junction unmatched. This CDR3 contains 14 residues. The CDR3 DNA, read in part, is TGTGCCATCAGGATACAGGGGTCCATCTATGGC. It encodes CAIRIQGSIYG. The full CDR3 is CAIRIQGSIYGYTF.

Comment on this clone: Sequencing ends 3 residues short of the CDR3 end; the germline J gene provides the rest. V and J are TRBV20-1 and TRBJ2-1; 10 nucleotides align to TRBD2. The trim removed 0 bases at V and 4 bases at J, leaving 3 bases unmatched. The CDR3 consists of 15 residues. Germline CDR1 reads DFQATT; CDR2 reads SNEGSKA (reference sequence). The CDR3 DNA, read in part, is TGCAGTGCTAGAGAGCGAGCGGGGGGGTACAATGAG. Translating it yields CSARERAGGYNE. The whole CDR3 is CSARERAGGYNEQFF.

The CDR3 bases that were read are TGTGCCAGCAGTGAAGCCCTAAAAGGG. As protein: CASSEALKG. The complete CDR3 sequence is CASSEALKGAFF. The chain employs TRBV2 and TRBJ1-1; D not certain. The read halts 3 residues ahead of the CDR3 end, with the missing end drawn from the germline J gene. The CDR3 is made up of 12 amino acids. The germline gives CDR1 SNHLY, CDR2 FYNNEI.

To note about this clone: Read data end 3 residues before the CDR3 end; the end is taken from the germline J gene. V usage is TRBV6-2 or TRBV6-3 and J usage is TRBJ1-2; D is possibly TRBD1 (6 bases). CDR1 is MNHEY and CDR2 is SVGEGT in the germline V gene. V was shortened by 0 bases and J by 4 bases, with 18 bases between the two germline ends. This CDR3 has 17 residues. The CDR3 DNA, read in part, is TGTGCCAGCAGTTACTCTTCTTCGGGCAGGGGAGCCTATGGC. Protein: CASSYSSSGRGAYG. The whole CDR3 sequence reads CASSYSSSGRGAYGYTF.

Worth noting for this clone: The observed sequence ends 3 residues before the CDR3 terminus, with the missing tail filled in from the germline J gene. The chain carries TRBV18 and TRBJ1-2; D is undetermined. CDR1 is KGHSH, CDR2 LQKENI, per germline. This CDR3 spans 15 amino acids. Partial CDR3 DNA: TGTGCCAGCTCACTGGTGACTAGCGGGGAAAATGAC. It translates to CASSLVTSGEND. The whole CDR3 protein reads CASSLVTSGENDYTF.

The CDR3 sequence is CASSAQGGFETQYF. The sequenced CDR3 bases are TGTGCCAGCAGCGCACAGGGTGGGTTTGAGACC. The chain links TRBV7-7 to TRBJ2-5, with D tentatively TRBD1 (6 bases). From the germline J gene comes the end of the CDR3, since the read stops 3 residues before it. Germline lookup yields CDR1 SSHAT and CDR2 FNYEAQ (reference sequence). The CDR3 is made up of 14 amino acids. V lost 5 bases to trimming and J lost 5 bases, with 15 bases between them.

A remark on this clone: The read comes to an end 3 residues before the CDR3 does, leaving the germline J gene to fill in the end. The V call is TRBV10-2, the J call TRBJ1-2, with D unclear. Germline values: CDR1 WSHSY, CDR2 SAAADI. The length of the CDR3 is 11 residues. Trimming left V 6 bases short and J 5 bases short, with 7 bases between. CDR3 amino acids: CASSSSYGYTF. Incomplete CDR3 DNA: TGCGCCAGCAGCTCTTCGTATGGC.

On this clone itself: The CDR3 end falls 3 residues outside the read, so it is completed with the germline J gene. V usage is TRBV10-1 and J usage is TRBJ2-5; 12 nucleotides align to TRBD2. The V segment lost 8 bases and the J segment 2 bases; nucleotides outside the gene matches: 3. The CDR3 consists of 14 residues. Germline V gene sequence: CDR1 WNHNN, CDR2 SYGVQD (reference sequence). The sequenced part of the CDR3 DNA is TGCGCCAGCCGACTAGCGGGAGTTCAAGAGACC. Protein sequence: CASRLAGVQET. The entire CDR3 protein is CASRLAGVQETQYF.

Note on this clone: The read is 3 residues too short to cover the CDR3 end, so that end is filled in from the germline J gene. The V gene is TRBV19, the J gene TRBJ1-5; 12 bases fit TRBD1. Germline V lookup: CDR1 LNHDA, CDR2 SQIVND (reference sequence). Losses at the gene ends were 9 bases for V and 7 bases for J; bases not matched to a gene: 16. The CDR3 covers 17 residues. CDR3: CASDLRDRGLLGQPQHF. CDR3 DNA, as far as it was read: TGTGCCAGCGACCTTCGGGACAGGGGGCTTTTGGGCCAGCCC. The variable domain in full, completed from reference TRBV19 and TRBJ1-5, reads DGGITQSPKYLFRKEGQNVTLSCEQNLNHDAMYWYRQDPGQGLRLIYYSQIVNDFQKGDIAEGYSVSREKKESFPLTVTSAQKNPTAFYLCASDLRDRGLLGQPQHFGDGTRLSIL.

About this clone: One end of the junction varies from germline; a read error may be responsible. The read terminates 3 residues ahead of where the CDR3 ends, so the germline J gene completes it. Other DNA sequences in this sample translate to the same CDR3. V and J are TRBV7-9 and TRBJ1-3; D gene ambiguous. The CDR3 spans 13 residues. Looked up from germline, CDR1 is SEHNR and CDR2 is FQNEAQ (reference sequence). Partial CDR3 DNA: TGTGCCAGCAGCTTAGAGGGTGGAAACACG. Protein product: CASSLEGGNT. The whole CDR3 reads CASSLEGGNTIYF. The variable domain in full, with the rest retrieved from reference TRBV7-9 and TRBJ1-3, is DTGVSQNPRHKITKRGQNVTFRCDPISEHNRLYWYRQTLGQGPEFLTYFQNEAQLEKSRLLSDRFSAERPKGSFSTLEIQRTEQGDSAMYLCASSLEGGNTIYFGEGSWLTVV.

Points on this clone: The CDR3 end falls 3 residues outside the read, so it is completed with the germline J gene. Other DNA sequences within the sample encode an identical CDR3. This chain connects TRBV19 to TRBJ1-3; D is unresolved. The CDR3 has 14 amino acids. The V end lost 7 bases, the J end lost 2 bases, and 12 bases lay between the germline ends. Germline V gives CDR1 LNHDA, CDR2 SQIVND (reference sequence). CDR3 amino acids: CASMPGLTGNTIYF. The DNA read from the CDR3 is TGTGCCAGTATGCCCGGACTAACTGGAAACACC. The complete variable domain, with remaining parts taken from reference TRBV19 and TRBJ1-3, reads DGGITQSPKYLFRKEGQNVTLSCEQNLNHDAMYWYRQDPGQGLRLIYYSQIVNDFQKGDIAEGYSVSREKKESFPLTVTSAQKNPTAFYLCASMPGLTGNTIYFGEGSWLTVV.

This clone is labeled medium-sized based on frequency. The CDR3 end falls 3 residues outside the read, so it is completed with the germline J gene. The J gene is TRBJ2-1, the V gene TRBV4-1; a possible D gene is TRBD1 (6 bases). Per germline, CDR1 MGHRA and CDR2 YSYEKL. V was pared by 2 bases and J by 6 bases, with 14 bases between. The CDR3 runs to 15 residues. CDR3 in amino acids: CASSQFVGAVNEQFF. Incomplete CDR3 DNA: TGCGCCAGCAGCCAATTTGTGGGGGCAGTCAATGAG.

In regard to this clone: The missing CDR3 end, 3 residues past where the read stops, is filled in from the germline J gene. The V and J genes are TRBV18 and TRBJ1-3; 7 bases match TRBD1. Trimming removed 6 bases from V and 3 bases from J; junction bases left unmatched: 5. CDR1 is KGHSH, CDR2 LQKENI, per germline. This CDR3 is 14 amino acids long. The sequenced part of the CDR3 DNA is TGTGCCAGCTCGCCAACAGGGGATGGAAACACC. Encoded protein: CASSPTGDGNT. The whole CDR3 protein reads CASSPTGDGNTIYF.

A remark on this clone: The read finishes 3 residues shy of the CDR3 end, and the germline J gene is used to complete it. The rearrangement joins TRBV13 to TRBJ2-5, with D uncertain. Looked up from germline, CDR1 is PRHDT and CDR2 is FYEKMQ (reference sequence). This CDR3 has 15 residues. The ends were cut back, 3 bases at V and 5 bases at J, with 16 bases in the middle. Partial CDR3 DNA: TGTGCCAGCAGCTTTAAGACTGCCCTTGGGGAGACC. Protein sequence: CASSFKTALGET. The complete CDR3 reads CASSFKTALGETQYF.

Worth noting for this clone: The CDR3 extends 3 residues past the end of the read, so its final part is completed from the germline J gene. Different DNA sequences within this sample yield the same CDR3. The chain recombines TRBV18 with TRBJ1-3; D is ambiguous. The CDR3 consists of 13 residues. V was trimmed by 3 bases and J by 5 bases, leaving 8 bases between them. Germline-derived CDR1 and CDR2 are KGHSH and LQKENI. CDR3 region: CASSPSQRNTIYF. CDR3 bases read: TGTGCCAGCTCACCGAGTCAGAGAAACACC.

On this clone itself: The missing CDR3 end, 3 residues past where the read stops, is filled in from the germline J gene. V is TRBV7-8 and J is TRBJ2-7; possible D gene TRBD1, 7 bases. V lost 2 bases and J 6 bases, leaving 20 bases between the germline ends. The germline gives CDR1 SGHVS, CDR2 FQNEAQ. The CDR3 has 16 amino acids. The DNA read from the CDR3 is TGTGCCAGCAGCTTATTAGGTAGCGGTAAGGGGGCCGAG. Its protein product is CASSLLGSGKGAE. The whole CDR3 sequence is CASSLLGSGKGAEQYF.

Notes on this clone: The read ends 3 residues before the CDR3 terminus; that terminus is restored from the germline J gene. The V gene is TRBV19, the J gene TRBJ1-5, with D perhaps matching TRBD1 (6 bases). This CDR3 region has 13 residues. The V end was cut by 0 bases, the J end by 7 bases, with 7 bases between. Germline CDR1 is LNHDA and CDR2 is SQIVND (reference sequence). The CDR3 DNA, read in part, is TGTGCCAGTAGTATAGACAGGGGACAGCCC. Protein: CASSIDRGQP. The full CDR3 protein reads CASSIDRGQPQHF.

In the case of this clone: Read coverage stops 3 residues before the CDR3 terminus; the germline J gene supplies the remainder. The V and J genes are TRBV5-1 and TRBJ1-4; D gene unclear. The CDR3 is made up of 17 amino acids. The germline V and J ends were trimmed by 0 bases and 8 bases, with 20 bases remaining between them. The germline V gene has CDR1 SGHRS and CDR2 YFSETQ. The CDR3 DNA, read in part, is TGCGCCAGCAGCTTGGTTAACGGCCCAGCCGGAGGGGAAAAA. Translated: CASSLVNGPAGGEK. The CDR3, in full, reads CASSLVNGPAGGEKLFF.

As to this clone: The read ends 3 residues before the CDR3 terminus; that terminus is restored from the germline J gene. The rearrangement links TRBV7-9 to TRBJ2-1; 10 bases are shared with TRBD1. Germline V lookup: CDR1 SEHNR, CDR2 FQNEAQ (reference sequence). V lost 5 bases, J lost 5 bases, and 6 bases stayed unmatched. The CDR3 is 15 amino acids. The covered CDR3 bases are TGTGCCAGCAGCCCGGACAGGGGGATTGACAATGAG. Protein product: CASSPDRGIDNE. The entire CDR3 protein is CASSPDRGIDNEQFF.

As concerns this clone: The CDR3 end lies 3 residues beyond the end of the read and is filled in from the germline J gene. The chain links TRBV5-1 to TRBJ1-2; unclear D gene. CDR1 and CDR2 from the germline V gene are SGHRS and YFSETQ. Trimming removed 7 bases at V and 2 bases at J, with 12 bases between. The CDR3 length is 13 residues. CDR3 region: CASSLSPNYGYTF. The CDR3 DNA, read in part, is TGCGCCAGCTCTCTGAGCCCGAACTATGGC.

A note on this clone: The read falls 3 residues short of the CDR3 end, and the missing part is taken from the germline J gene. J is TRBJ2-3 and V is TRBV5-1; tentative D call: TRBD1 (6 bases). Germline assignment: CDR1 SGHRS and CDR2 YFSETQ. Trimming took 4 bases from V and 2 from J, leaving 17 bases between them. There are 16 residues in the CDR3. The DNA read from the CDR3 is TGCGCCAGCAGCCTTTCGAGGGGGAGTAACACAGATACG. Protein sequence: CASSLSRGSNTDT. The full CDR3 is CASSLSRGSNTDTQYF.

This clone is medium-sized (0.01 to 0.1%) by frequency. Partial CDR3 DNA: TGTGCCATCAAAAAGGGGCCCAACACCGGGGAG. Its translation is CAIKKGPNTGE. In full, the CDR3 reads CAIKKGPNTGELFF. The V and J genes are TRBV19 and TRBJ2-2; the D gene is possibly TRBD1 (5 bases). The CDR3 goes on 3 residues after the read ends, and that part is filled in from the germline J gene. The CDR3 totals 14 residues. V was shortened by 10 bases and J by 2 bases, with 14 bases between the two germline ends. The germline gives CDR1 LNHDA, CDR2 SQIVND (reference sequence).

Concerning this clone itself: From the germline J gene comes the end of the CDR3, since the read stops 3 residues before it. This chain uses TRBV19 with TRBJ2-5; 10 nucleotides line up with TRBD2. The germline V gene has CDR1 LNHDA and CDR2 SQIVND (reference sequence). Losses at the gene ends were 6 bases for V and 4 bases for J; bases not matched to a gene: 2. The CDR3 sequence is 13 residues long. CDR3 sequence: CASRSSGGETQYF. The covered CDR3 bases are TGTGCCAGTAGATCTAGCGGGGGAGAGACC. Combining the CDR3 with reference TRBV19 and TRBJ2-5 gives the whole variable domain DGGITQSPKYLFRKEGQNVTLSCEQNLNHDAMYWYRQDPGQGLRLIYYSQIVNDFQKGDIAEGYSVSREKKESFPLTVTSAQKNPTAFYLCASRSSGGETQYFGPGTRLLVL.

About this clone itself: The CDR3 end is not reached by the read, which stops 3 residues before it; the germline J gene fills it in. The chain couples TRBV6-4 to TRBJ2-7; TRBD1 agrees at 8 bases. Germline V gives CDR1 MRHNA, CDR2 SNTAGT. There are 15 residues in the CDR3. Losses at the gene ends were 5 bases for V and 0 bases for J; bases not matched to a gene: 6. This chain's CDR3 is CASSLGTGSSYEQYF. The sequenced part of the CDR3 DNA is TGTGCCAGCAGTCTCGGGACAGGAAGCTCCTACGAG.

Turning to this clone: The CDR3 end falls 3 residues outside the read, so it is completed with the germline J gene. The V gene is TRBV20-1, the J gene TRBJ2-7; 9 nucleotides line up with TRBD2. This CDR3 spans 16 amino acids. The V segment lost 3 bases and the J segment 0 bases; nucleotides outside the gene matches: 9. The germline V gene encodes CDR1 DFQATT and CDR2 SNEGSKA (reference sequence). This CDR3 is CSASGTSSSSSYEQYF. Incomplete CDR3 DNA: TGCAGTGCTAGCGGGACTAGCTCCTCGAGCTCCTACGAG.

As regards this clone: The read terminates 3 residues ahead of where the CDR3 ends, so the germline J gene completes it. The J gene is TRBJ2-5, the V gene TRBV11-2; D gene unclear. Trimming pared 4 bases from V and 1 base from J, leaving 7 bases between. Germline V gives CDR1 SGHAT, CDR2 FQNNGV. The CDR3 contains 13 residues. CDR3 residues: CASSSPSQETQYF. The DNA read from the CDR3 is TGTGCCAGCAGCTCCCCCTCCCAAGAGACC. The full variable domain, its missing parts supplied by reference TRBV11-2 and TRBJ2-5, is EAGVAQSPRYKIIEKRQSVAFWCNPISGHATLYWYQQILGQGPKLLIQFQNNGVVDDSQLPKDRFSAERLKGVDSTLKIQPAKLEDSAVYLCASSSPSQETQYFGPGTRLLVL.

About this clone: The CDR3 end lies 3 residues beyond the end of the read and is filled in from the germline J gene. The chain carries TRBV11-2 and TRBJ2-4; D might be TRBD1 (5 bases). V gave up 6 bases and J gave up 1 base, with 13 bases separating them. From germline, CDR1 is SGHAT and CDR2 FQNNGV. The CDR3 totals 15 residues. CDR3 residues: CASRRWGRAKNIQYF. The sequenced part of the CDR3 DNA is TGTGCCAGCAGACGTTGGGGCAGGGCCAAAAACATT.

Worth noting for this clone: The read ends 3 residues early relative to the CDR3; the germline J gene fills the gap. This rearrangement joins TRBV2 to TRBJ1-1; possible D gene TRBD1, 5 bases. Germline CDR1 reads SNHLY; CDR2 reads FYNNEI. The CDR3 runs 12 residues. The CDR3 is CASSSGATVAFF. CDR3 bases read: TGTGCCAGCAGTAGCGGGGCTACGGTG.

On this clone itself: The read falls 3 residues short of the CDR3 end, and the missing part is taken from the germline J gene. The chain couples TRBV7-3 to TRBJ2-5, with 8 bases that match TRBD2. J gave up 5 bases and V 4 bases, and 3 bases lay outside the gene matches. The germline V gene encodes CDR1 SGHTA and CDR2 FQGTGA. CDR3 length: 13 residues. The CDR3 bases that were read are TGTGCCAGCAGCTCCGGCGGGGGGGAGACC. It translates to CASSSGGGET. The CDR3 reads in full as CASSSGGGETQYF. The variable domain in full, completed from reference TRBV7-3 and TRBJ2-5, reads GAGVSQTPSNKVTEKGKYVELRCDPISGHTALYWYRQSLGQGPEFLIYFQGTGAADDSGLPNDRFFAVRPEGSVSTLKIQRTERGDSAVYLCASSSGGGETQYFGPGTRLLVL.

Comment on this clone: The read falls 3 residues short of the CDR3 end, and the missing part is taken from the germline J gene. The chain uses TRBV2 and TRBJ2-3, with D perhaps TRBD2 (6 bases). Germline loops: CDR1 SNHLY, CDR2 FYNNEI. CDR3 length: 12 amino acids. The DNA read from the CDR3 is TGTGCCAGCAGTGAGACTGGGGGGACG. It specifies CASSETGGT. The entire CDR3 protein is CASSETGGTQYF.

Details on this clone: The read terminates 3 residues ahead of where the CDR3 ends, so the germline J gene completes it. This rearrangement joins TRBV7-3 to TRBJ2-1; 15 nucleotides line up with TRBD2. The germline V gene has CDR1 SGHTA and CDR2 FQGTGA. V shed 5 bases and J 0 bases; nucleotides not matched to a gene: 5. This CDR3 contains 18 residues. CDR3 bases read: TGTGCCAGCAGCCCATGGACTAGCGGGGGGGCCTCCTACAATGAG. Its protein is CASSPWTSGGASYNE. The entire CDR3 is CASSPWTSGGASYNEQFF.